Below, 16 T cell receptor beta chains from the same sample are listed, as sequenced in a study of early T cells in non-severe SARS-CoV-2 infection. TCRdb reanalysed the 5' RACE reads using MiXCR and keeps one entry per CDR3 protein. Altogether 20,000 to 30,000 distinct CDR3 sequences are present, nearly 4.5% being singletons, with the ten largest covering 5.6%. The specimen was whole blood. These receptors came from an adult who was a healthcare worker with PCR-confirmed SARS-CoV-2 infection or an uninfected control (not recorded which).

This clonotype was observed many times. This rearrangement joins TRBV4-1 to TRBJ2-3; D is uncertain. CDR3 length equals 16 residues. V dropped 0 bases and J dropped 6 bases, with 16 bases sitting between them. The V gene's germline CDR1 is MGHRA and CDR2 YSYEKL. The CDR3 sequence: CASSQEPVLLVDTQYF. In nucleotides, the CDR3 is TGCGCCAGCAGCCAAGAACCAGTTCTATTGGTGGATACGCAGTATTTT.

This clonotype was recorded many times. This chain joins TRBV28 and TRBJ1-5, with a weak D call TRBD1 (5 bases). Looked up from germline, CDR1 is MDHEN and CDR2 is SYDVKM. The V gene lost 3 bases and the J gene lost 5 bases, with 14 bases spanning the gap. The CDR3 has 15 residues. CDR3 in amino acids: CASSFQGYLDQPQHF. CDR3 DNA: TGTGCCAGCAGTTTCCAGGGATATTTGGATCAGCCCCAGCATTTT.

This clonotype was counted ten times or more. The CDR3 spells CASSLDRGTGELFF. CDR3 DNA: TGTGCCAGCAGCTTAGATAGGGGCACCGGGGAGCTGTTTTTT. The chain carries TRBV11-3 and TRBJ2-2, with D possibly matching TRBD1 (5 bases). The germline V gene encodes CDR1 SGHNT and CDR2 YENEEA. This CDR3 is 14 amino acids long. V shed 0 bases and J shed 4 bases, with 6 bases lying between them.

Ten or more counts support this clonotype. This chain connects TRBV7-9 to TRBJ1-1; possible D gene TRBD1, 6 bases. The CDR3 totals 15 residues. Trimming cost V 5 bases and J 1 base, with 14 bases left between them. Germline lookup yields CDR1 SEHNR and CDR2 FQNEAQ (reference sequence). Here the CDR3 reads CASSLRQAANTEAFF. DNA of the CDR3: TGTGCCAGCAGCCTGAGACAGGCAGCGAACACTGAAGCTTTCTTT. The full variable domain, with the rest looked up from reference TRBV7-9 and TRBJ1-1, is DTGVSQNPRHKITKRGQNVTFRCDPISEHNRLYWYRQTLGQGPEFLTYFQNEAQLEKSRLLSDRFSAERPKGSFSTLEIQRTEQGDSAMYLCASSLRQAANTEAFFGQGTRLTVV.

This clonotype was observed a handful of times. The chain couples TRBV20-1 to TRBJ1-2; possibly TRBD1 for D (6 bases). V lost 4 bases to trimming and J lost 5 bases, with 11 bases between them. The germline CDR1 and CDR2 sequences are DFQATT and SNEGSKA (reference sequence). The CDR3 is 12 amino acids. CDR3 sequence: CSATQGRYGYTF. In DNA form, the CDR3 reads TGCAGTGCTACTCAGGGGCGATATGGCTACACCTTC.

This clonotype was picked up many times. The V and J genes are TRBV6-5 and TRBJ2-5; D tentatively fits TRBD1 or TRBD2 (7 bases each). The CDR3 sequence is 17 residues long. V dropped 6 bases and J dropped 4 bases, with 24 bases sitting between them. Germline V gives CDR1 MNHEY, CDR2 SVGAGI. The DNA of the CDR3 is TGTGCCAGCAGACAAGCGGGCCGGTCAGGGGGGGGAGAGACCCAGTACTTC. This sequence encodes CASRQAGRSGGGETQYF.

This clonotype was detected many times. The rearrangement links TRBV7-2 to TRBJ2-1, with TRBD2 matching 10 bases. The CDR3 extends over 18 amino acids. Trimming at V came to 0 bases and at J to 0 bases, leaving 5 bases not matched to a gene. Germline values: CDR1 SGHTA, CDR2 FQGNSA. Here the CDR3 DNA reads TGTGCCAGCAGCTTAGCGTCGCTAGCGGGGGTCTCCTACAATGAGCAGTTCTTC. Amino acids: CASSLASLAGVSYNEQFF. Full variable domain (remainder filled in from reference TRBV7-2 and TRBJ2-1): GAGVSQSPSNKVTEKGKDVELRCDPISGHTALYWYRQSLGQGLEFLIYFQGNSAPDKSGLPSDRFSAERTGGSVSTLTIQRTQQEDSAVYLCASSLASLAGVSYNEQFFGPGTRLTVL.

This clonotype appeared many times. This sequence joins TRBV12-3 or TRBV12-4 and TRBJ2-1; TRBD1 matches 8 bases. V dropped 3 bases and J dropped 8; count of bases not matched to a gene: 6. This CDR3 is 14 amino acids long. Here the CDR3 reads CASSFMDRAHEQFF. CDR3 in DNA: TGTGCCAGCAGTTTCATGGACAGGGCCCATGAGCAGTTCTTC.

Ten or more counts support this clonotype. The chain carries TRBV12-3 or TRBV12-4 and TRBJ2-3; 12 bases align to TRBD2. The CDR3 is 15 residues long. Losses at the gene ends were 2 bases for V and 5 bases for J; bases not matched to a gene: 2. Here the CDR3 reads CASSLPTSGGDTQYF. Written as DNA, the CDR3 is TGTGCCAGCAGTTTACCGACTAGCGGGGGAGATACGCAGTATTTT.

A remark on this clonotype: A much larger clone sits a single nucleotide away, making a read error possible. The CDR3 spells CASSYSAGWLSGNTIYF. CDR3 coding DNA: TGTGCCAGCAGTTACTCGGCAGGGTGGCTCTCTGGAAACACCATATATTTT. V is TRBV6-6 and J is TRBJ1-3, with D maybe TRBD1 (5 bases). The CDR3 length is 17 residues. Germline values: CDR1 MNHNY, CDR2 SVGAGI (reference sequence). V lost 0 bases, J lost 0 bases, and 12 bases lay in between.

V gene TRBV9 combines with J gene TRBJ2-3; unclear D gene. This CDR3 has 16 amino acids. V lost 4 bases and J 0 bases, leaving 15 bases between the germline ends. Germline loops: CDR1 SGDLS, CDR2 YYNGEE. DNA of the CDR3: TGTGCCAGCAGCTCACAGCTACTCCTTAGCACAGATACGCAGTATTTT. Residues: CASSSQLLLSTDTQYF.

This clonotype occurred many times. The genes are TRBV28 and TRBJ2-6; unclear D gene. The CDR3 has 14 amino acids. The V gene's germline CDR1 is MDHEN and CDR2 SYDVKM. V lost 3 bases and J lost 0, with 3 bases in between. The CDR3 protein is CASSFHSGANVLTF. DNA for the CDR3: TGTGCCAGCAGTTTCCACTCTGGGGCCAACGTCCTGACTTTC.

This clonotype was observed at least ten times. V and J are TRBV30 and TRBJ2-2; weak D call: TRBD2 (5 bases). V was cut by 4 bases and J by 2 bases, with 11 bases left in between. Germline loops: CDR1 GTSNPN, CDR2 SVGIG (reference sequence). This CDR3 is built from 14 residues. The CDR3 coding sequence is TGTGCCTGGAAACGGGGAACTAACACCGGGGAGCTGTTTTTT. Translation gives CAWKRGTNTGELFF.

This clonotype was counted at least ten times. The J gene is TRBJ2-7, the V gene TRBV11-2; the D gene is possibly TRBD1 (6 bases). Germline V gene sequence: CDR1 SGHAT, CDR2 FQNNGV. CDR3 length: 15 amino acids. V dropped 5 bases and J dropped 2 bases, with 16 bases sitting between them. The CDR3 DNA follows: TGTGCCAGCAGCCATCTACGGACAGATCCCTACGAGCAGTACTTC. Protein product: CASSHLRTDPYEQYF.

This clonotype has a handful of counts. CDR3 sequence reads: CASSPNRDYEQYF. In DNA, the CDR3 is TGTGCCAGCAGTCCGAACAGAGACTACGAGCAGTACTTC. V and J are TRBV27 and TRBJ2-7; no definite D call. The germline V gene has CDR1 MNHEY and CDR2 SMNVEV (reference sequence). The CDR3 covers 13 residues. V gave up 5 bases and J gave up 3 bases, with 11 bases separating them.

This clonotype was recorded at least ten times. CDR3 residues: CAISDRQGPQPQHF. DNA of the CDR3: TGTGCCATCAGTGATCGTCAGGGGCCTCAGCCCCAGCATTTT. The chain links TRBV10-3 to TRBJ1-5; D perhaps matches TRBD1 (6 bases). Germline loops: CDR1 ENHRY, CDR2 SYGVKD. The V end lost 3 bases, the J end lost 6 bases, and 12 bases lay between the germline ends. CDR3 size: 14 residues.